This TCR beta chain was found in a study of OX40 agonist ivuxolimab in advanced cancers. Patients were ineligible given autoimmune disease history or systemic immunosuppression. TCRdb keeps only in-frame clones here, not all; method: immunoSEQ multiplex PCR. The sample has roughly 70,000 clones; approximately 83% are singletons. Per the germline V gene, CDR1 is LNHDA and CDR2 is SQIVND (reference sequence). The CDR3 has 12 residues. V was shortened by 5 bases and J by 5 bases, with 9 bases between the two germline ends. The chain joins TRBV19 to TRBJ1-2, with a weak D call TRBD1 (6 bases). The source is an adult with an advanced solid tumor such as melanoma, head and neck, liver or kidney cancer. Sequenced material: CD4+ or CD8+ T cells sorted from blood, taken in a trial of the OX40 agonist ivuxolimab. This chain's CDR3 is CASSDTGYGYTF. Written as DNA, the CDR3 is TGTGCCAGTAGTGACACAGGGTATGGCTACACCTTC. The full variable domain, with the rest looked up from reference TRBV19 and TRBJ1-2, is DGGITQSPKYLFRKEGQNVTLSCEQNLNHDAMYWYRQDPGQGLRLIYYSQIVNDFQKGDIAEGYSVSREKKESFPLTVTSAQKNPTAFYLCASSDTGYGYTFGSGTRLTVV.